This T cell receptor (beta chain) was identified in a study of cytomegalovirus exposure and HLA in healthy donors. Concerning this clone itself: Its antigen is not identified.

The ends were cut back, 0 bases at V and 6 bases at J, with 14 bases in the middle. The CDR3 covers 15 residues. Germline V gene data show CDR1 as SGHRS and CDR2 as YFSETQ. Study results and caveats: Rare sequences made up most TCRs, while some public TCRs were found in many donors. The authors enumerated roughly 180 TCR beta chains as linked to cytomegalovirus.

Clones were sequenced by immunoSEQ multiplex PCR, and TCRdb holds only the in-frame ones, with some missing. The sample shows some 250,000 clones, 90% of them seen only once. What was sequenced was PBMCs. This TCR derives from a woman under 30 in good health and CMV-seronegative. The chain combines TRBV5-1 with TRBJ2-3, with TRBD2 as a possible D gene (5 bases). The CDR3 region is CASSLVGNRMDTQYF. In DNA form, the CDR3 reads TGCGCCAGCAGCTTGGTCGGGAACCGCATGGATACGCAGTATTTT.